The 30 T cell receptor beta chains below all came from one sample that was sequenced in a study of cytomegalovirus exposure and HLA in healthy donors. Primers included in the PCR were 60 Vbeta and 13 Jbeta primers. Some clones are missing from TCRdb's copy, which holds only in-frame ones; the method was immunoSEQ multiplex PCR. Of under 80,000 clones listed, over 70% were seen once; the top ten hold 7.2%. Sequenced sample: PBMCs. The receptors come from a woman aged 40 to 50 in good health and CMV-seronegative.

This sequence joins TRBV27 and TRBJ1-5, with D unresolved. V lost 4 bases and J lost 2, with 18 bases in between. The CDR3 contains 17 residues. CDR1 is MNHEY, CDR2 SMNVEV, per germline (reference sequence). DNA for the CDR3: TGTGCCAGCAGTTCCCAGCGATCTGTAGGAGGCAATCAGCCCCAGCATTTT. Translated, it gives CASSSQRSVGGNQPQHF.

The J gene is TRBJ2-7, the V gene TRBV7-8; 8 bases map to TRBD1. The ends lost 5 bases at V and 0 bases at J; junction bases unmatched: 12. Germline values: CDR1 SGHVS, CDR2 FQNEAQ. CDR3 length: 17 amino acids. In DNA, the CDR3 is TGTGCCAGCAGCCCTTTAGGCGGACAGGGTCGCTCCTACGAGCAGTACTTC. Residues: CASSPLGGQGRSYEQYF. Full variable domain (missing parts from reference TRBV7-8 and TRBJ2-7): GAGVSQSPRYKVAKRGQDVALRCDPISGHVSLFWYQQALGQGPEFLTYFQNEAQLDKSGLPSDRFFAERPEGSVSTLKIQRTQQEDSAVYLCASSPLGGQGRSYEQYFGPGTRLTVT.

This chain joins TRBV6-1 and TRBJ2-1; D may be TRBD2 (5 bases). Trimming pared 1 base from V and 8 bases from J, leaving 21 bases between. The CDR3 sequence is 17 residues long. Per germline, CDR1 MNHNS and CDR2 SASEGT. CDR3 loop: CASSEGFWTKAVDEQFF. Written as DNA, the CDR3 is TGTGCCAGCAGTGAAGGTTTCTGGACCAAAGCGGTCGATGAGCAGTTCTTC.

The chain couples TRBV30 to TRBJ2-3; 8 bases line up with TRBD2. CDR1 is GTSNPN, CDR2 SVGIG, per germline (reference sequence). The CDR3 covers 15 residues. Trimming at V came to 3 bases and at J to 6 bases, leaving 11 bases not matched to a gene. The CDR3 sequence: CAWRPGGRERDTQYF. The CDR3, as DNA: TGTGCCTGGAGGCCGGGGGGGCGGGAGAGGGATACGCAGTATTTT.

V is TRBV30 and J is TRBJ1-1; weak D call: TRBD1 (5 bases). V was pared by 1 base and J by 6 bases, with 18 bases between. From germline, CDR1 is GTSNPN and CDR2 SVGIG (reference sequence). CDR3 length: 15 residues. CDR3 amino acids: CAWSANRRRGSEAFF. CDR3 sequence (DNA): TGTGCCTGGAGTGCAAACCGCCGGCGGGGGTCTGAAGCTTTCTTT.

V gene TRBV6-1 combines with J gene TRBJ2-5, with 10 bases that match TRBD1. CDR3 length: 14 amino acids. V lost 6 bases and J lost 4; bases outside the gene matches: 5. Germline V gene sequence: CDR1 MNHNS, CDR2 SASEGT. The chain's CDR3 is CASRGQGEGETQYF. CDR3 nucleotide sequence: TGTGCCAGCAGAGGACAGGGGGAAGGAGAGACCCAGTACTTC.

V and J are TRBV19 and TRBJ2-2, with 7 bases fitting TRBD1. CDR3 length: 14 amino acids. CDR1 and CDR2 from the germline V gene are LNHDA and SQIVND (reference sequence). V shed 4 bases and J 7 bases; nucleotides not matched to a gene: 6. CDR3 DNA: TGTGCCAGTAGTACGAGGGACAGCAGCGGGGAGCTGTTTTTT. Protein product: CASSTRDSSGELFF.

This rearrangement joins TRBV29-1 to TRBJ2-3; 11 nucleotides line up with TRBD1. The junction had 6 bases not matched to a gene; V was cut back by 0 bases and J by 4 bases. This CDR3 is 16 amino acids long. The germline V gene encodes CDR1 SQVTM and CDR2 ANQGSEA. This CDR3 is CSVEDPDRGRPDTQYF. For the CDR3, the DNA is TGCAGCGTTGAAGACCCGGACAGGGGGCGCCCAGATACGCAGTATTTT.

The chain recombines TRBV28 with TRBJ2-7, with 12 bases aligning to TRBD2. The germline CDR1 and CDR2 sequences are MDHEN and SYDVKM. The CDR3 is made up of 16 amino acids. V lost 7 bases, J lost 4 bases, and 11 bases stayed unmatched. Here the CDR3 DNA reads TGTGCCAGCAAGAACGCGGTAGGACTAGCGGGGTACGAGCAGTACTTC. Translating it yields CASKNAVGLAGYEQYF.

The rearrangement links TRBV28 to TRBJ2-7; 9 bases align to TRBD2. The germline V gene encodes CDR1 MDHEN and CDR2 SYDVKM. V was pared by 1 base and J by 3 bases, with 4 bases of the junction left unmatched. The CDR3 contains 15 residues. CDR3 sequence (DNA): TGTGCCAGCAGTTTATTGCTAGCGGGGAGCTACGAGCAGTACTTC. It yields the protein CASSLLLAGSYEQYF.

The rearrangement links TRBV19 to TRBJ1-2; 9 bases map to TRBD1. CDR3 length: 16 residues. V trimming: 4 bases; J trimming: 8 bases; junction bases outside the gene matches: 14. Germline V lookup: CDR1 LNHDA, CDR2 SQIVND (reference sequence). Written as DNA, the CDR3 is TGTGCCAGTAGTAGCATCGGGACAGGGAGATTGCAGGGCTACACCTTC. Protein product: CASSSIGTGRLQGYTF.

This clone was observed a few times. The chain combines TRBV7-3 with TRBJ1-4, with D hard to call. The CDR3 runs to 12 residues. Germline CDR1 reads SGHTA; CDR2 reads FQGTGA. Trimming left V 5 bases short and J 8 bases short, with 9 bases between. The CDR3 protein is CASSPDGEKLFF. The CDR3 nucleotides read TGTGCCAGCAGCCCAGACGGGGAAAAACTGTTTTTT.

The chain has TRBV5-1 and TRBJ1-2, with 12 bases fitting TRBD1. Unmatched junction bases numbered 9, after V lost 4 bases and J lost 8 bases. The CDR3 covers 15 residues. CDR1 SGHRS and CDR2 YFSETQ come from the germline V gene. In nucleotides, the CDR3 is TGCGCCAGCAGCAGAGGGACAGGGGGCACGAGGGGCTACACCTTC. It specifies CASSRGTGGTRGYTF. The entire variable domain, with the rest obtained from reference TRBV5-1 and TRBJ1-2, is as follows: KAGVTQTPRYLIKTRGQQVTLSCSPISGHRSVSWYQQTPGQGLQFLFEYFSETQRNKGNFPGRFSGRQFSNSRSEMNVSTLELGDSALYLCASSRGTGGTRGYTFGSGTRLTVV.

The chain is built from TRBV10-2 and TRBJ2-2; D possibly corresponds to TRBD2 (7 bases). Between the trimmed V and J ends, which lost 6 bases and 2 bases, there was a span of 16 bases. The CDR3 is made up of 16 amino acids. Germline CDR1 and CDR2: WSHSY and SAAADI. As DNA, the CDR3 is TGCGCCAGCAGGGCTTGGGGGGGGCCAAACACCGGGGAGCTGTTTTTT. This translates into CASRAWGGPNTGELFF.

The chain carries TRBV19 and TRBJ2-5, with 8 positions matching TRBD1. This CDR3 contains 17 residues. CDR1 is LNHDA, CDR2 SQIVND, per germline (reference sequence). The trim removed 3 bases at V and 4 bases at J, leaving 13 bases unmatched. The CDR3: CASSIRTGLGIPETQYF. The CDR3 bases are TGTGCCAGTAGTATCCGGACAGGGTTGGGCATTCCAGAGACCCAGTACTTC.

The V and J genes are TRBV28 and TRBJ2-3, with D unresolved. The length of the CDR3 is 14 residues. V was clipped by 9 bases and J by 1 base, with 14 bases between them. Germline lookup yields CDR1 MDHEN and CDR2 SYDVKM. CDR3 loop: CASLIEPGTDTQYF. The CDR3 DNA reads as TGTGCCAGTCTTATTGAGCCCGGCACAGATACGCAGTATTTT.

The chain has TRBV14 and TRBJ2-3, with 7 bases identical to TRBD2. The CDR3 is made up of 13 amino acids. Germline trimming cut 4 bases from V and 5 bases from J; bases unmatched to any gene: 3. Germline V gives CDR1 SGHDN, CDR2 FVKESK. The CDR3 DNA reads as TGTGCCAGCAGCCGGGGGGGAGGAGATACGCAGTATTTT. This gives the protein CASSRGGGDTQYF.

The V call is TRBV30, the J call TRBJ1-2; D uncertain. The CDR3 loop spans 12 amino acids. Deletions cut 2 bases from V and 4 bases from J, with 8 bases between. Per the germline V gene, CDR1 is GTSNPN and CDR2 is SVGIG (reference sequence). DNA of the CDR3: TGTGCCTGGAGTCCGTCAGGCTATGGCTACACCTTC. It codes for CAWSPSGYGYTF. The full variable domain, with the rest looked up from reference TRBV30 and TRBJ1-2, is SQTIHQWPATLVQPVGSPLSLECTVEGTSNPNLYWYRQAAGRGLQLLFYSVGIGQISSEVPQNLSASRPQDRQFILSSKKLLLSDSGFYLCAWSPSGYGYTFGSGTRLTVV.

The CDR3: CATQQGSHQPQHF. As DNA, the CDR3 is TGTGCCACCCAACAGGGATCCCATCAGCCCCAGCATTTT. The chain has TRBV15 and TRBJ1-5; maybe TRBD1 (6 bases). The germline V and J ends were trimmed by 8 bases and 5 bases, with 13 bases remaining between them. CDR1 is LNHNV and CDR2 is YYDKDF in the germline V gene (reference sequence). The CDR3 is 13 residues long.

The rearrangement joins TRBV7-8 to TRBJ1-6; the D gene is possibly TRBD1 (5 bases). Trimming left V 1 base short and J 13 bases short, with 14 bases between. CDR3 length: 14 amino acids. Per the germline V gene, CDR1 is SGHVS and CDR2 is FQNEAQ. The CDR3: CASSLGRGPGPLHF. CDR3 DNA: TGTGCCAGCAGCTTAGGGCGGGGCCCAGGGCCCCTCCACTTT.

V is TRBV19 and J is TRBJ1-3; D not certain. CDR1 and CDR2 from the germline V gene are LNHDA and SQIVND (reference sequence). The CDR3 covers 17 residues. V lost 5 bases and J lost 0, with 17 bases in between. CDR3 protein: CASSATSYRFSGNTIYF. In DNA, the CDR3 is TGTGCCAGTAGTGCAACTTCTTACAGATTCTCTGGAAACACCATATATTTT.

The DNA of the CDR3 is TGTGCCAGCAGTTTTAGGGTCCGACAGGAGGAGTTCTTC. Translated, it gives CASSFRVRQEEFF. The chain is built from TRBV28 and TRBJ2-1; D perhaps matches TRBD1 (6 bases). Germline values: CDR1 MDHEN, CDR2 SYDVKM. This CDR3 comprises 13 residues. V lost 3 bases, J lost 14 bases, and 17 bases lay in between.

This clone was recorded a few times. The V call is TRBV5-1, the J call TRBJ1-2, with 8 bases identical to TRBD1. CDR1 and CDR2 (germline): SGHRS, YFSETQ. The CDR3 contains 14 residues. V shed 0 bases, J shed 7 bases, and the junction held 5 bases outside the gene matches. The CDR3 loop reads CASSLGGQGSGYTF. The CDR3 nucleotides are TGCGCCAGCAGCTTGGGAGGACAGGGAAGTGGCTACACCTTC.

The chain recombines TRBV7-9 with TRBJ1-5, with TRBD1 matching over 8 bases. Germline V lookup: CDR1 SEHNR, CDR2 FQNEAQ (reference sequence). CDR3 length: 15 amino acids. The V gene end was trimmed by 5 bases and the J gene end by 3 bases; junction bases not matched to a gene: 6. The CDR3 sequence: CASSPPGQDNQPQHF. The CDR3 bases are TGTGCCAGCAGCCCTCCGGGACAGGACAATCAGCCCCAGCATTTT. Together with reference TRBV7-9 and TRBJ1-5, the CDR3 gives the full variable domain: DTGVSQNPRHKITKRGQNVTFRCDPISEHNRLYWYRQTLGQGPEFLTYFQNEAQLEKSRLLSDRFSAERPKGSFSTLEIQRTEQGDSAMYLCASSPPGQDNQPQHFGDGTRLSIL.

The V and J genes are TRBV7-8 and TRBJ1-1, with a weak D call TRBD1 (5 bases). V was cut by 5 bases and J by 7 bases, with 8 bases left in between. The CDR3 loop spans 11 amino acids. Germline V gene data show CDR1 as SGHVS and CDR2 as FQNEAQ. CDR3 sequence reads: CASSKGLEAFF. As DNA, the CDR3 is TGTGCCAGCAGCAAGGGACTTGAAGCTTTCTTT.

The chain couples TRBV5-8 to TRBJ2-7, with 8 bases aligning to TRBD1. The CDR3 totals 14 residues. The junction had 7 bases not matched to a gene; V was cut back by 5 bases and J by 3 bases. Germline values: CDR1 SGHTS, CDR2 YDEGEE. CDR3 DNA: TGTGCCAGCAGGCCGGACAGGGTGAACTACGAGCAGTACTTC. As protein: CASRPDRVNYEQYF. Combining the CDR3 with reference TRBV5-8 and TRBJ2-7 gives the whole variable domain EAGVTQSPTHLIKTRGQQATLRCSPISGHTSVYWYQQALGLGLQFLLWYDEGEERNRGNFPPRFSGRQFPNYSSELNVNALELEDSALYLCASRPDRVNYEQYFGPGTRLTVT.

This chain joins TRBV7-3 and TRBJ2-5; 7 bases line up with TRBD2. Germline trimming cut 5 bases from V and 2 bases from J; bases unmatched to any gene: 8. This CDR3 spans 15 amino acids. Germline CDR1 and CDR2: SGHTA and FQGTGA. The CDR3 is CASSPMGGVQETQYF. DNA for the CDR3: TGTGCCAGCAGCCCCATGGGGGGGGTTCAAGAGACCCAGTACTTC.

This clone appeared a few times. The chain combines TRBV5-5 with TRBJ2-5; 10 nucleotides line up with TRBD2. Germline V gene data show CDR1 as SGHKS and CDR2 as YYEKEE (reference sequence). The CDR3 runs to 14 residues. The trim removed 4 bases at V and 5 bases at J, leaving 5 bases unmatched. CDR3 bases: TGTGCCAGCAGCAGGGGACTAGCGAGGGAGACCCAGTACTTC. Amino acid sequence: CASSRGLARETQYF.

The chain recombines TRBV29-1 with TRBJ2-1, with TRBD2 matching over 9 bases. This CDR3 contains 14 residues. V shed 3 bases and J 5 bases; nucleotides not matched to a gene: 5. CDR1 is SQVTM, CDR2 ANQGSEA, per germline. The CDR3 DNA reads TGCAGCGTTGACAAGGGACTAGCCCACAATGAGCAGTTCTTC. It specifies CSVDKGLAHNEQFF.

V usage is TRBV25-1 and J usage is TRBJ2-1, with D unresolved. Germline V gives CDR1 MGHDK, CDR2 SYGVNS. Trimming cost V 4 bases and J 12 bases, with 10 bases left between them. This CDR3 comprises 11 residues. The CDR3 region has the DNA TGTGCCAGCAGTGCGGGTGTAAGGCAGTTCTTC. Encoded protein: CASSAGVRQFF.